Below are 17 T cell receptor beta chains sequenced from a single sample in a study of CD8 T cells in ankylosing spondylitis. Study-level findings and limits: Seemingly distinctive of ankylosing spondylitis blood was a TCR beta motif formed by eight highly homologous variants.

No antigen has been assigned to these receptors. TCRdb itself ran the 5' RACE reads through MiXCR, one entry per CDR3 protein. The sample carries about 500,000 distinct CDR3 sequences, roughly 13% recorded once. The sample comprised blood, either unsorted or a sorted T cell fraction (not recorded which). These TCRs come from a male donor with ankylosing spondylitis.

The rearrangement joins TRBV6-5 to TRBJ1-1; D remains ambiguous. This CDR3 is built from 11 residues. The ends were cut back, 6 bases at V and 7 bases at J, with 9 bases in the middle. Germline-derived CDR1 and CDR2 are MNHEY and SVGAGI. CDR3: CASSHGLEAFF. The CDR3 coding sequence is TGTGCCAGCAGCCACGGCCTTGAAGCTTTCTTT.

This clonotype showed up just a few times. V is TRBV20-1 and J is TRBJ2-3; the match to TRBD2 covers 14 bases. Germline values: CDR1 DFQATT, CDR2 SNEGSKA (reference sequence). This CDR3 is 18 amino acids long. V shed 3 bases, J shed 5 bases, and the junction held 13 bases outside the gene matches. CDR3 amino acids: CSARGASGTSGRGDTQYF. CDR3 in DNA: TGCAGTGCTAGGGGGGCCTCGGGGACTAGCGGGAGAGGAGATACGCAGTATTTT.

V usage is TRBV2 and J usage is TRBJ1-2; D is ambiguous. V was shortened by 1 base and J by 8 bases, with 20 bases between the two germline ends. This CDR3 region has 16 residues. Per the germline V gene, CDR1 is SNHLY and CDR2 is FYNNEI. In DNA form, the CDR3 reads TGTGCCAGCAGTGAAGGCGGTGGCAGCCTCCTGAGGGGCTACACCTTC. Translating gives CASSEGGGSLLRGYTF.

This clonotype was seen a handful of times. This rearrangement joins TRBV5-1 to TRBJ2-3; D not certain. The CDR3 has 15 residues. Looked up from germline, CDR1 is SGHRS and CDR2 is YFSETQ. Trimming cost V 3 bases and J 3 bases, with 14 bases left between them. CDR3 in amino acids: CASSSLPGTTDTQYF. The CDR3 DNA sequence: TGCGCCAGCAGCTCGCTGCCGGGCACTACAGATACGCAGTATTTT. The whole variable domain, remainder taken from reference TRBV5-1 and TRBJ2-3, is KAGVTQTPRYLIKTRGQQVTLSCSPISGHRSVSWYQQTPGQGLQFLFEYFSETQRNKGNFPGRFSGRQFSNSRSEMNVSTLELGDSALYLCASSSLPGTTDTQYFGPGTRLTVL.

To note about this clonotype: A read error may explain this, as a much larger clone is one base away. The rearrangement uses TRBV5-1 and TRBJ2-1; D possibly matches TRBD1 or TRBD2 (6 bases each). CDR3 length equals 15 residues. Between the trimmed V and J ends, which lost 2 bases and 5 bases, there was a span of 14 bases. In germline, CDR1 is SGHRS, CDR2 YFSETQ. The CDR3 sequence: CASSLQGWGDNEQFF. CDR3 nucleotide sequence: TGCGCCAGCAGCTTACAGGGTTGGGGGGACAATGAGCAGTTCTTC.

This clonotype has just a few counts. The V and J genes are TRBV20-1 and TRBJ2-1, with D tentatively TRBD1 or TRBD2 (5 bases each). The germline V gene has CDR1 DFQATT and CDR2 SNEGSKA (reference sequence). There are 15 residues in the CDR3. V was trimmed by 6 bases and J by 2 bases, leaving 17 bases between them. DNA for the CDR3: TGCAGTGCCCCTGGGGGTCACCTCCCCTACAATGAGCAGTTCTTC. Translating gives CSAPGGHLPYNEQFF.

This clonotype was detected only a few times. The genes are TRBV6-6 and TRBJ1-3; D gene unclear. V was cut by 10 bases and J by 1 base, with 8 bases left in between. Germline values: CDR1 MNHNY, CDR2 SVGAGI (reference sequence). This CDR3 spans 12 amino acids. The CDR3 bases are TGTGCCACAGGAGTTTCTGGAAACACCATATATTTT. Protein: CATGVSGNTIYF.

This clonotype was recorded at least ten times. J is TRBJ2-1 and V is TRBV12-3 or TRBV12-4; 10 nucleotides match TRBD1. The CDR3 is made up of 16 amino acids. V shed 5 bases, J shed 3 bases, and the junction held 7 bases outside the gene matches. The CDR3 sequence: CASSPGTGAIYNEQFF. DNA for the CDR3: TGTGCCAGCAGTCCCGGGACAGGGGCCATCTACAATGAGCAGTTCTTC.

This clonotype has a handful of counts. The V and J genes are TRBV5-1 and TRBJ2-5; TRBD1 matches at 7 bases. Trimming at V came to 3 bases and at J to 1 base, leaving 6 bases not matched to a gene. CDR3 length: 15 residues. Germline V CDR1 and CDR2: SGHRS, YFSETQ. As DNA, the CDR3 is TGCGCCAGCAGCTCACAGGGGCCAAGCCAAGAGACCCAGTACTTC. This translates into CASSSQGPSQETQYF.

Worth noting for this clonotype: A much bigger clone sits one base away, suggesting this may be a read error. The V and J genes are TRBV25-1 and TRBJ2-5; D may be TRBD2 (6 bases). The germline V gene encodes CDR1 MGHDK and CDR2 SYGVNS. Trimming removed 6 bases at V and 6 bases at J, with 14 bases between. This CDR3 contains 13 residues. The CDR3 here is CASREAGRKTQYF. CDR3 coding DNA: TGTGCCAGCAGAGAGGCGGGAAGAAAGACCCAGTACTTC.

This clonotype was detected a few times. The V call is TRBV11-1, the J call TRBJ1-2, with D hard to call. This CDR3 has 18 residues. V was pared by 1 base and J by 3 bases, with 21 bases between. Germline V gene sequence: CDR1 SGHAT, CDR2 FQDESV (reference sequence). CDR3 in DNA: TGTGCCAGCAGCTTAGGGGCCCGTGCAGTCACGGCAGACTATGGCTACACCTTC. Protein: CASSLGARAVTADYGYTF.

Many counts were recorded for this clonotype. The CDR3, as DNA: TGCAGCGTGGGGACAGGGGGCGAGCAGTACTTC. It encodes CSVGTGGEQYF. The V call is TRBV29-1, the J call TRBJ2-7, with 11 bases fitting TRBD1. Per germline, CDR1 SQVTM and CDR2 ANQGSEA. CDR3 length: 11 amino acids. V lost 6 bases and J lost 6; bases outside the gene matches: 1.

V and J are TRBV4-1 and TRBJ2-1; 7 bases are a match to TRBD2. V was pared by 4 bases and J by 9 bases, with 6 bases of the junction left unmatched. CDR3 length: 13 amino acids. Germline loops: CDR1 MGHRA, CDR2 YSYEKL. The CDR3 DNA reads as TGCGCCAGCAGCCGGGCGGGAGATATTGAGCAGTTCTTC. As protein: CASSRAGDIEQFF.

The chain has TRBV4-1 and TRBJ2-5; 11 bases agree with TRBD1. Germline values: CDR1 MGHRA, CDR2 YSYEKL. CDR3 length: 15 residues. With V trimmed by 3 bases and J by 3 bases, 3 bases remained unmatched. CDR3 bases: TGCGCCAGCAGCCACGGACAGGGGGCTGAAGAGACCCAGTACTTC. The encoded protein is CASSHGQGAEETQYF.

The chain recombines TRBV12-3 or TRBV12-4 with TRBJ1-6; no reliable D call. V lost 6 bases and J 7 bases, leaving 7 bases between the germline ends. This CDR3 has 12 residues. The CDR3 loop is CASRVRNSPLHF. Written as DNA, the CDR3 is TGTGCCAGCAGGGTCCGGAATTCACCCCTCCACTTT.

This clonotype was seen many times. V gene TRBV5-1 combines with J gene TRBJ1-5; possibly TRBD1 for D (6 bases). Per the germline V gene, CDR1 is SGHRS and CDR2 is YFSETQ. The ends were cut back, 4 bases at V and 0 bases at J, with 23 bases in the middle. The CDR3 has 19 residues. The CDR3 DNA follows: TGCGCCAGCAGCGACCACCGGGACACAGAGAATTATAGCAATCAGCCCCAGCATTTT. Amino acids: CASSDHRDTENYSNQPQHF.

V is TRBV2 and J is TRBJ1-3; tentatively, D is TRBD1 (6 bases). CDR3 length: 15 residues. V was shortened by 6 bases and J by 4 bases, with 16 bases between the two germline ends. Germline assignment: CDR1 SNHLY and CDR2 FYNNEI. Written as DNA, the CDR3 is TGTGCCAGCAGCGCTCGAACAGGGACCGGAAACACCATATATTTT. Its translation: CASSARTGTGNTIYF.